This TCR beta chain was profiled in a study of T cells in Graves' hyperthyroidism and ophthalmopathy (dated by TCRdb to between 2018 and 2020). Describing the broader study: Peripheral blood was collected at initial diagnosis, before any treatment. To identify distinguishing TCR V-J signatures, a discovery cohort of roughly 100 patients was used, comprising 43 with Graves' ophthalmopathy and around 60 with stable Graves' hyperthyroidism. Prospective prediction of ophthalmopathy was tested in an independent validation cohort consisting of fewer than 20 hyperthyroidism patients and around 17 patients who later progressed to ophthalmopathy. The 95 to 100 discovery patients were randomly divided into training and test sets at a 7:3 ratio. The study also compared thyroid tissue and blood T-cell repertoires from several Graves' hyperthyroidism patients. After sampling, hyperthyroidism patients received methimazole starting at 30 mg daily, and ophthalmopathy patients received high-dose intravenous methylprednisolone. The paper describes TCR Vbeta CDR3 sequencing of around 140 peripheral blood samples, made up of 43 ophthalmopathy patients, around 73 hyperthyroidism patients and about 17 progressor patients.

Amplification of TCR beta CDR3 regions was carried out from RNA transcripts. The TCR CDR3 was subjected to a first round of RT-PCR using the HTBI primer set and the Qiagen OneStep RT-PCR kit. Libraries were constructed in a second round of multiplex PCR, after which size selection and purification were carried out. Paired-end sequencing of the libraries was performed with 100 bp reads on an Illumina HiSeq2000. On the authors' methods: Raw data were processed with SOAPnuke, discarding reads with adapters, uncalled bases, mean Phred below 15, or no exact constant-primer or identifier match. COPE v1.2.5 was used to merge the high-quality paired reads, and each unique nucleotide sequence was defined as a clonotype. Clonotypes were aligned to IMGT TRBV, TRBD and TRBJ reference segments using MiTCR v1.1. The analysis was restricted to V-J combinations with a frequency above 0.0001, which together covered roughly 99% of the repertoires. The TCS score was defined as F50 (clonal expansion) divided by E x V (chaos), with BLOSUM62-based TCRdist calculated between CDR3 peptides within each V-J. Welch's t-statistics and random forest reduced 500 to 550 V-J features to roughly 13, which were used in a naive Bayes classifier (R e1071). TCRdb reran the public reads through fastp at Q25 and MiXCR, keeping productive beta chains. Each entry is one CDR3 protein sequence, shown with its most common DNA and genes. TCRdb assigned the V and J calls; the authors' analysis was not used. Present in this sample are roughly 380,000 distinct CDR3 sequences, approximately 13% of which were seen just once. Clones ranked in the top ten supply 20% to 25% of the sample.

There are a few counts of this clonotype. Its binding antigen is unknown. Per-base quality was not reported, and no clone a single base away is much larger than it. V and J are truncated by 0 bases and 7 bases respectively, leaving an intervening sequence of 14 bases. In the germline V gene, CDR1 corresponds to SGHRS and CDR2 to YFSETQ. Reading from cysteine to phenylalanine, the CDR3 counts 15 amino acids. The only DNA kept is the CDR3, 45 bases in frame from the first base. The hyperthyroidism patients were between 18 and 65 years old and newly diagnosed, with a disease duration of less than 2 months. Any patient with an uncontrolled infection, another autoimmune disease, pregnancy or lactation was excluded. Diagnoses were based on clinical symptoms, serum thyroxine and TRAb, thyroid ultrasound and orbital computed tomography. For progressor patients, blood was drawn at the first diagnosis of hyperthyroidism, before any ophthalmopathy symptoms had appeared. PBMCs were isolated from roughly 10 ml of fresh peripheral blood by Ficoll-Paque density gradient centrifugation. Patients classed as progressors first received a Graves' hyperthyroidism diagnosis and then went on to develop ophthalmopathy during follow-up. Total RNA was extracted using Trizol reagent, and RNA quality was assessed on an Agilent 2100 Bioanalyzer.

The research as a whole found: In validation, the model predicted progression to ophthalmopathy with 60% to 71% sensitivity and around 72% specificity, a median of 6.5 months before onset. Blood samples also contained most of the expanded thyroid clonotypes (frequency above 0.001), which suggests that blood repertoires may reflect thyroid immune responses. A model built on a 13 V-J signature distinguished ophthalmopathy from stable hyperthyroidism, reaching 87.88% sensitivity and 81% to 83% specificity in cross-validation and 80%/75% in testing. Sample size was not statistically predetermined, and investigators were not blinded to group allocation.

The chain joins TRBV5-1 to TRBJ2-4; TRBD1 could be the D gene, as 6 bases match. This receptor was identified in a man in his thirties or forties with Graves' hyperthyroidism that later progressed to Graves' ophthalmopathy. What was sequenced was blood. The CDR3 is CASSLDPGTPNIQYF. The DNA sequence is given as TGCGCCAGCAGCTTGGACCCCGGGACACCTAACATTCAGTACTTC. Reference TRBV5-1 and TRBJ2-4 genes cover what lies past the CDR3, so the full variable domain is KAGVTQTPRYLIKTRGQQVTLSCSPISGHRSVSWYQQTPGQGLQFLFEYFSETQRNKGNFPGRFSGRQFSNSRSEMNVSTLELGDSALYLCASSLDPGTPNIQYFGAGTRLSVL.